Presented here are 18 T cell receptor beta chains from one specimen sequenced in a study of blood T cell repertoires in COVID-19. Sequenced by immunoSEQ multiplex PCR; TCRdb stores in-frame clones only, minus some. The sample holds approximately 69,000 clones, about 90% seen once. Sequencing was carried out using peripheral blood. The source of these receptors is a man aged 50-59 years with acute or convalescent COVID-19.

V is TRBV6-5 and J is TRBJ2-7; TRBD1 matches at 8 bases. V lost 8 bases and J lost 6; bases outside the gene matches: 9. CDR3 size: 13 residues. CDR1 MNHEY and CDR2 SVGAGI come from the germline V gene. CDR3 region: CASGAGTGGEQYF. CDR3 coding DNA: TGTGCCAGCGGGGCCGGGACAGGAGGCGAGCAGTACTTC.

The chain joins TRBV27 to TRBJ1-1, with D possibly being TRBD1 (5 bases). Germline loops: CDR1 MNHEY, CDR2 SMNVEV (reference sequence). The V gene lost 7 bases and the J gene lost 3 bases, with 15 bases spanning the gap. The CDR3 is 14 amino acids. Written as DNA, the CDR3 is TGTGCCAGCACCGCAGGAAGGGGATACACTGAAGCTTTCTTT. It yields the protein CASTAGRGYTEAFF.

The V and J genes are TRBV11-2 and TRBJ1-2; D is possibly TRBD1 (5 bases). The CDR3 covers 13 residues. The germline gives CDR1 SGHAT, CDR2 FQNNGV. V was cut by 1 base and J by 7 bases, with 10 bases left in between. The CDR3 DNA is TGTGCCAGCAGCTTAGTCGCGGGGGGTGGCTACACCTTC. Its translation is CASSLVAGGGYTF.

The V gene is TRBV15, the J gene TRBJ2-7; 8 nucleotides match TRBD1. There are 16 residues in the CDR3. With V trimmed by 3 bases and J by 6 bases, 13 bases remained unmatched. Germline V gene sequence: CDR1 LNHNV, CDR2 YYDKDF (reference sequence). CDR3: CATSRAGGPQTSEQYF. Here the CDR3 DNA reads TGTGCCACCAGCAGGGCAGGGGGCCCTCAAACGAGCGAGCAGTACTTC. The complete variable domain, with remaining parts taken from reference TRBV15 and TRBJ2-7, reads DAMVIQNPRYQVTQFGKPVTLSCSQTLNHNVMYWYQQKSSQAPKLLFHYYDKDFNNEADTPDNFQSRRPNTSFCFLDIRSPGLGDTAMYLCATSRAGGPQTSEQYFGPGTRLTVT.

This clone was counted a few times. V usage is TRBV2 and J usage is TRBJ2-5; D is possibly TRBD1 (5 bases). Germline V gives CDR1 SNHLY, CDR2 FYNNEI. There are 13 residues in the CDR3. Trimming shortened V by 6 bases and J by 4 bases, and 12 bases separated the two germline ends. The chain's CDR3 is CASRQGQTETQYF. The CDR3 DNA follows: TGTGCCAGCAGGCAGGGCCAAACAGAGACCCAGTACTTC. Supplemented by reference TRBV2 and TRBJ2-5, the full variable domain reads EPEVTQTPSHQVTQMGQEVILRCVPISNHLYFYWYRQILGQKVEFLVSFYNNEISEKSEIFDDQFSVERPDGSNFTLKIRSTKLEDSAMYFCASRQGQTETQYFGPGTRLLVL.

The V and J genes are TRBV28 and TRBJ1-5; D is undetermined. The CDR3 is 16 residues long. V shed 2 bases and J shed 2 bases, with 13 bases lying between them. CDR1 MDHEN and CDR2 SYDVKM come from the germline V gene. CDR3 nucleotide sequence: TGTGCCAGCAGTTTAACGAGCCCGCGGGGCAATCAGCCCCAGCATTTT. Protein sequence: CASSLTSPRGNQPQHF. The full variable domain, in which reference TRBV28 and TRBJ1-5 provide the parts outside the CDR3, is DVKVTQSSRYLVKRTGEKVFLECVQDMDHENMFWYRQDPGLGLRLIYFSYDVKMKEKGDIPEGYSVSREKKERFSLILESASTNQTSMYLCASSLTSPRGNQPQHFGDGTRLSIL.

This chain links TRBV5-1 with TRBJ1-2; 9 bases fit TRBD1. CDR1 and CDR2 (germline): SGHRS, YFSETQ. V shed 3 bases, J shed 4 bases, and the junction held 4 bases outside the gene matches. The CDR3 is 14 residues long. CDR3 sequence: CASSSTGGGYGYTF. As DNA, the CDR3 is TGCGCCAGCAGCTCAACAGGGGGCGGCTATGGCTACACCTTC.

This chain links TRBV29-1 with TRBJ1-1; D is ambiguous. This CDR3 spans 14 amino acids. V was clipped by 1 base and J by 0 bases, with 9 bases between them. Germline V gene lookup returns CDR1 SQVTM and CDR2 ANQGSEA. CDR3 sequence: CSVEGSGMNTEAFF. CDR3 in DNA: TGCAGCGTTGAAGGGTCAGGCATGAACACTGAAGCTTTCTTT.

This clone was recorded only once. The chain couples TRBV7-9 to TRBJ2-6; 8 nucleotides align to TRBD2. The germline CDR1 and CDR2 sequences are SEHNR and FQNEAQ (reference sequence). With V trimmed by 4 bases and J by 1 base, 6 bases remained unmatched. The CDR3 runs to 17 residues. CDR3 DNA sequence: TGTGCCAGCAGCTCCTACGGGAGGGATTCTGGGGCCAACGTCCTGACTTTC. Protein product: CASSSYGRDSGANVLTF.

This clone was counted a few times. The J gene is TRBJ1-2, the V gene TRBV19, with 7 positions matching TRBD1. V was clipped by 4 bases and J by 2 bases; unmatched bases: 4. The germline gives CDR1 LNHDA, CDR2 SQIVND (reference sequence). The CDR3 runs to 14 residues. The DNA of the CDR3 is TGTGCCAGTAGTACTCCGGGACAGAACTATGGCTACACCTTC. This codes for CASSTPGQNYGYTF.

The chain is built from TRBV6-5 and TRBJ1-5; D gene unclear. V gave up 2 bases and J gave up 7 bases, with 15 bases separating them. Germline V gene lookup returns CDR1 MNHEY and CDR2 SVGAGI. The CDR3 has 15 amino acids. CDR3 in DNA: TGTGCCAGCAGTTACGCTGGACTCGGGTCGCAGCCCCAGCATTTT. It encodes CASSYAGLGSQPQHF.

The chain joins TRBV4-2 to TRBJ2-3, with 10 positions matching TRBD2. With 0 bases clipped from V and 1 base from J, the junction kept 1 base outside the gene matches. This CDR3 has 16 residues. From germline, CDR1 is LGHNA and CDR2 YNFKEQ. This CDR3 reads CASSQDLAGGTDTQYF. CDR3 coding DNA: TGTGCCAGCAGCCAAGATCTAGCGGGAGGCACAGATACGCAGTATTTT.

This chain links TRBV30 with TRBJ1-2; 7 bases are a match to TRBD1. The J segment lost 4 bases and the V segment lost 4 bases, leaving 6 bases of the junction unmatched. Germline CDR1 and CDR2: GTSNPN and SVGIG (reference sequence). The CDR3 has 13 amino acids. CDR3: CAWIKDRVYGYTF. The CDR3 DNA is TGTGCCTGGATTAAAGACAGGGTCTATGGCTACACCTTC.

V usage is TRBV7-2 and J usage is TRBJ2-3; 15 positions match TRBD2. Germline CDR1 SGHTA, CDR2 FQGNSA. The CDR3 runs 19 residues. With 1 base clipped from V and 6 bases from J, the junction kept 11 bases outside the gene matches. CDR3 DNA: TGTGCCAGCAGCTTAGTCGGACTAGCGGGAGGGACCACGTGGGATACGCAGTATTTT. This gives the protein CASSLVGLAGGTTWDTQYF.

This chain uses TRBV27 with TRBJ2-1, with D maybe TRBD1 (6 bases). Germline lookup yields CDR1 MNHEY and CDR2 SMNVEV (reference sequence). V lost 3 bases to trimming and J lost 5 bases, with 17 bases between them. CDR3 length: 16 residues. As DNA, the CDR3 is TGTGCCAGCAGTTTCCTAACCTCGGGACAACACAATGAGCAGTTCTTC. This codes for CASSFLTSGQHNEQFF.

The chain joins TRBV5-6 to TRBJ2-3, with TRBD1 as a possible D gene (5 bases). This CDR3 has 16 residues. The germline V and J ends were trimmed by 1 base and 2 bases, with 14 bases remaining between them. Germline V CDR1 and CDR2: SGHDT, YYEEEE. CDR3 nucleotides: TGTGCCAGCAGCTTGTTAGGCCAGGGAAACACAGATACGCAGTATTTT. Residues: CASSLLGQGNTDTQYF. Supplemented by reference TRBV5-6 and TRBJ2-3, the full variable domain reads DAGVTQSPTHLIKTRGQQVTLRCSPKSGHDTVSWYQQALGQGPQFIFQYYEEEERQRGNFPDRFSGHQFPNYSSELNVNALLLGDSALYLCASSLLGQGNTDTQYFGPGTRLTVL.

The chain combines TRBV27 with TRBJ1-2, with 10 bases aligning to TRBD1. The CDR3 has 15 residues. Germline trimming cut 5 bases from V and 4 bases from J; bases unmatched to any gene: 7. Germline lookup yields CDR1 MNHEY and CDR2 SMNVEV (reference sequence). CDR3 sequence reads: CASSTSWTGGYGYTF. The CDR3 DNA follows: TGTGCCAGCAGTACTTCTTGGACAGGGGGCTATGGCTACACCTTC.

Here the CDR3 reads CASSPTGDTDTQYF. Here the CDR3 DNA reads TGTGCCAGCAGCCCCACAGGGGACACAGATACGCAGTATTTT. The rearrangement uses TRBV9 and TRBJ2-3; 7 nucleotides agree with TRBD1. CDR1 and CDR2 (germline): SGDLS, YYNGEE. The V and J ends lost 4 bases and 2 bases, in that order; junction bases with no gene match: 4. The CDR3 sequence is 14 residues long.